The 15 T cell receptor beta chains reported below all come from one sample, sequenced in a study of CD8 T cells in ankylosing spondylitis. TCRdb fed the 5' RACE reads into MiXCR, producing one record per CDR3 protein. This sample has 150,000 to 200,000 distinct CDR3 sequences, with about 20% found just once. Sequencing was carried out using blood, either unsorted or a sorted T cell fraction (not recorded which). The receptors derive from a male donor under 30 with ankylosing spondylitis or in good health (not recorded which).

In this sample, this clonotype turned up many times. The rearrangement links TRBV19 to TRBJ2-1; 12 bases agree with TRBD1. Germline-derived CDR1 and CDR2 are LNHDA and SQIVND (reference sequence). Trimming cost V 3 bases and J 8 bases; bases outside gene matches: 5. CDR3 length: 15 residues. As DNA, the CDR3 is TGTGCCAGTAGTATCCGGGACAGGGGGCTGGATGAGCAGTTCTTC. This translates into CASSIRDRGLDEQFF.

This clonotype was seen a handful of times. This sequence joins TRBV18 and TRBJ2-7; D perhaps matches TRBD1 (5 bases). Trimming removed 3 bases from V and 2 bases from J, with 14 bases in between. The CDR3 spans 15 residues. Germline CDR1 and CDR2: KGHSH and LQKENI. The DNA of the CDR3 is TGTGCCAGCTCACCGGGGCAGCCGAATACCTACGAGCAGTACGTC. Its translation is CASSPGQPNTYEQYV.

This clonotype occurred many times. V usage is TRBV12-3 or TRBV12-4 and J usage is TRBJ2-7; no firm D call. V was cut by 1 base and J by 5 bases, with 6 bases left in between. The CDR3 sequence is 12 residues long. The CDR3 bases are TGTGCCAGCAGTTTAGGGTTTAACGAGCAGTACGTC. Its protein product is CASSLGFNEQYV.

This clonotype was seen ten or more times. The gene calls are TRBV20-1 and TRBJ1-6; 8 positions agree with TRBD1. V was clipped by 1 base and J by 7 bases; unmatched bases: 15. Germline loops: CDR1 DFQATT, CDR2 SNEGSKA (reference sequence). CDR3 length: 18 residues. Here the CDR3 reads CSARAPWAGGSGNSPLHF. CDR3 in DNA: TGCAGTGCTAGAGCCCCGTGGGCAGGGGGCTCTGGGAATTCACCCCTCCACTTT.

This clonotype was seen at least ten times. V is TRBV5-1 and J is TRBJ2-1; 7 positions match TRBD1. The germline CDR1 and CDR2 sequences are SGHRS and YFSETQ. The CDR3 sequence is 13 residues long. V was pared by 4 bases and J by 4 bases, with 2 bases of the junction left unmatched. Here the CDR3 reads CASSTTGYNEQFF. The DNA for the CDR3 is TGCGCCAGCAGCACGACAGGGTACAATGAGCAGTTCTTC.

This chain connects TRBV29-1 to TRBJ2-7, with D uncertain. Between the trimmed V and J ends, which lost 8 bases and 5 bases, there was a span of 7 bases. Germline V lookup: CDR1 SQVTM, CDR2 ANQGSEA. The CDR3 is 9 residues long. The DNA of the CDR3 is TGCAGCCCGCAGCACGAGCAGTACGTC. Translated, it gives CSPQHEQYV.

The V and J genes are TRBV13 and TRBJ2-7; TRBD2 agrees at 7 bases. The CDR3 spans 16 residues. The trim removed 2 bases at V and 7 bases at J, leaving 14 bases unmatched. Germline CDR1 and CDR2: PRHDT and FYEKMQ (reference sequence). This chain's CDR3 is CASSLSPGGRAGEQYV. CDR3 coding DNA: TGTGCCAGCAGCTTAAGTCCTGGCGGGCGAGCGGGGGAGCAGTACGTC.

V usage is TRBV12-3 or TRBV12-4 and J usage is TRBJ1-1; D is uncertain. Trimming removed 11 bases from V and 1 base from J, with 17 bases in between. The CDR3 length is 14 residues. In nucleotides, the CDR3 is TGTGCCGCAACCGATTCACTGACGAACACTGAAGCTTTCTTT. Amino acid sequence: CAATDSLTNTEAFF.

This clonotype was counted a few times. V usage is TRBV25-1 and J usage is TRBJ2-1; 7 bases align to TRBD2. CDR1 and CDR2 (germline): MGHDK, SYGVNS. The CDR3 is 13 amino acids. After removal of 6 bases from V and 7 bases from J, the junction contained 6 bases not matched to a gene. The CDR3: CASRVGGSNEQFF. CDR3 coding DNA: TGTGCCAGCAGGGTGGGAGGGTCGAATGAGCAGTTCTTC.

This clonotype came up many times. The chain uses TRBV10-3 and TRBJ2-1, with 9 bases lining up with TRBD2. The CDR3 loop spans 13 amino acids. Germline V gene sequence: CDR1 ENHRY, CDR2 SYGVKD. Trimming at V came to 10 bases and at J to 8 bases, leaving 9 bases not matched to a gene. CDR3 nucleotides: TGTGCCACACGAGCGGGAGGCATGGATGAGCAGTTCTTC. As protein: CATRAGGMDEQFF.

This clonotype was detected ten times or more. The CDR3 bases are TGCGCCAGCAGCCAAGATTTGGGGATCTCTGGACGTGAGCAGTTCTTC. Protein: CASSQDLGISGREQFF. The genes are TRBV4-1 and TRBJ2-1; D gene ambiguous. CDR1 and CDR2 (germline): MGHRA, YSYEKL. This CDR3 contains 16 residues. The V end lost 0 bases, the J end lost 9 bases, and 18 bases lay between the germline ends.

This clonotype was counted ten times or more. V is TRBV5-1 and J is TRBJ2-1; D gene ambiguous. This CDR3 has 16 amino acids. V lost 2 bases and J lost 0, with 12 bases in between. Germline V gene sequence: CDR1 SGHRS, CDR2 YFSETQ. For the CDR3, the DNA is TGCGCCAGCAGCTTCGGCGCGGAGAGCTCCTACAATGAGCAGTTCTTC. Protein: CASSFGAESSYNEQFF.

V is TRBV20-1 and J is TRBJ2-5; D not resolved. This CDR3 is built from 14 residues. Germline lookup yields CDR1 DFQATT and CDR2 SNEGSKA (reference sequence). V was cut by 0 bases and J by 3 bases, with 11 bases left in between. CDR3 in DNA: TGCAGTGCTAGAGAGGGCAACGCAGAAGAGACCCAGTACTTC. Translating it yields CSAREGNAEETQYF.

This clonotype came up many times. The chain joins TRBV7-9 to TRBJ1-3; D not certain. The CDR3 totals 21 residues. Trimming shortened V by 3 bases and J by 2 bases, and 29 bases separated the two germline ends. CDR1 SEHNR and CDR2 FQNEAQ come from the germline V gene (reference sequence). The CDR3 protein is CASSLPGKEKTRGKPGNTIYF. DNA of the CDR3: TGTGCCAGCAGCTTGCCCGGGAAGGAGAAAACCCGGGGAAAACCTGGAAACACCATATATTTT.

V and J are TRBV29-1 and TRBJ2-1; D not certain. Germline CDR1 reads SQVTM; CDR2 reads ANQGSEA. V gave up 5 bases and J gave up 4 bases, with 18 bases separating them. There are 15 residues in the CDR3. For the CDR3, the DNA is TGCAGCGTTTCACTTAGACTCATGCCTTACAATGAGCAGTTCTTC. Amino acid sequence: CSVSLRLMPYNEQFF.